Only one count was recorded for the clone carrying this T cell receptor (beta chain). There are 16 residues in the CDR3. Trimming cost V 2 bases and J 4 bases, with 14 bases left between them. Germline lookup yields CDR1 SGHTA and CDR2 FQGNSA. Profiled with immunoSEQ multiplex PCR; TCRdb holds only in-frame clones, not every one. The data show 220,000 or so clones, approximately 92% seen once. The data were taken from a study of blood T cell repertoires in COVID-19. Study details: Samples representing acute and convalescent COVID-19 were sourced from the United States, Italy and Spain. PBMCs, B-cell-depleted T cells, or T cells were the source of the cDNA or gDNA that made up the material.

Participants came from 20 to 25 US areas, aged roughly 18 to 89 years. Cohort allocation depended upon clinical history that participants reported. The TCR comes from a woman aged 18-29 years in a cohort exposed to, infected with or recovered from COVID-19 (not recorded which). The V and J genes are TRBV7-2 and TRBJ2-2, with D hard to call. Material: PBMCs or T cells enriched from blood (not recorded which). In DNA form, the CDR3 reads TGTGCCAGCAGCTTACTTCATTTAGCTGGCACCGGGGAGCTGTTTTTT. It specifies CASSLLHLAGTGELFF.